This is a list of T cell receptor beta chains from one sample in a study of blood T cell repertoires in COVID-19. Some clones are missing from TCRdb's copy, which holds only in-frame ones; the method was immunoSEQ multiplex PCR. Of roughly 300,000 clones in the sample, nearly 90% are singletons; the top ten hold 1.5% to 2%. Material for sequencing was peripheral blood. The receptors originated from a woman in her thirties with COVID-19, enrolled during active disease. The CDR3 runs from the conserved cysteine through the conserved F or W. The order of the fields is D gene, J gene, clone size, CDR3 length, V gene, CDR3 protein, CDR3 DNA. A D gene is named only where the DNA matches it firmly. Rows may omit the clone size; those that give it use once, few, many or a size class.

D gene: TRBD2
J gene: TRBJ2-7
clone size: -
CDR3 length: 19
V gene: TRBV4-1
CDR3 protein: CASSQDRAAGGASPYEQYF
CDR3 DNA: TGCGCCAGCAGCCAAGATCGAGCGGCGGGGGGGGCCAGCCCCTACGAGCAGTACTTC

D gene: TRBD2
J gene: TRBJ2-2
clone size: -
CDR3 length: 16
V gene: TRBV19
CDR3 protein: CASSIPPGGAAGELFF
CDR3 DNA: TGTGCCAGTAGTATACCCCCCGGGGGGGCCGCCGGGGAGCTGTTTTTT

D gene: -
J gene: TRBJ1-2
clone size: -
CDR3 length: 14
V gene: TRBV7-2
CDR3 protein: CASSSRQSIYGYTF
CDR3 DNA: TGTGCCAGCAGCTCGAGACAGAGCATCTATGGCTACACCTTC

D gene: -
J gene: TRBJ1-1
clone size: -
CDR3 length: 15
V gene: TRBV7-2
CDR3 protein: CASSPVPRGRAEAFF
CDR3 DNA: TGTGCCAGCAGCCCAGTTCCCCGGGGTCGGGCTGAAGCTTTCTTT

D gene: -
J gene: TRBJ1-3
clone size: -
CDR3 length: 12
V gene: TRBV10-3
CDR3 protein: CAISERGKSIYF
CDR3 DNA: TGTGCCATCAGTGAAAGGGGGAAGTCCATATATTTT

D gene: -
J gene: TRBJ2-5
clone size: -
CDR3 length: 14
V gene: TRBV4-2
CDR3 protein: CASSQETGAWTQYF
CDR3 DNA: TGTGCCAGCAGCCAAGAAACTGGAGCGTGGACCCAGTACTTC

D gene: -
J gene: TRBJ2-1
clone size: -
CDR3 length: 13
V gene: TRBV3-1/TRBV3-2
CDR3 protein: CASSRTETNEQFF
CDR3 DNA: TGTGCCAGCAGCCGGACAGAGACAAATGAGCAGTTCTTC

D gene: TRBD1
J gene: TRBJ1-1
clone size: -
CDR3 length: 14
V gene: TRBV5-1
CDR3 protein: CASSMTGEKTEAFF
CDR3 DNA: TGCGCCAGCAGCATGACAGGGGAAAAAACTGAAGCTTTCTTT

D gene: TRBD1
J gene: TRBJ1-5
clone size: -
CDR3 length: 18
V gene: TRBV4-2
CDR3 protein: CASSQAGTGGRSNQPQHF
CDR3 DNA: TGTGCCAGCAGCCAGGCCGGGACAGGGGGTCGCAGCAATCAGCCCCAGCATTTT

D gene: -
J gene: TRBJ2-1
clone size: -
CDR3 length: 11
V gene: TRBV7-6
CDR3 protein: CASSSTGLLFF
CDR3 DNA: TGTGCCAGCAGCAGCACGGGACTCTTGTTCTTC

D gene: TRBD2
J gene: TRBJ2-5
clone size: -
CDR3 length: 15
V gene: TRBV19
CDR3 protein: CASSERTSGGETQYF
CDR3 DNA: TGTGCCAGTAGTGAGAGGACTAGCGGAGGGGAGACCCAGTACTTC

D gene: -
J gene: TRBJ2-3
clone size: -
CDR3 length: 15
V gene: TRBV6-5
CDR3 protein: CASRSRGTSTDTQYF
CDR3 DNA: TGTGCCAGCAGGTCCCGGGGGACTAGCACAGATACGCAGTATTTT

D gene: -
J gene: TRBJ1-2
clone size: many
CDR3 length: 13
V gene: TRBV3-1/TRBV3-2
CDR3 protein: CASSRTSNYGYTF
CDR3 DNA: TGTGCCAGCAGCCGCACTTCCAACTATGGCTACACCTTC

D gene: TRBD1
J gene: TRBJ2-5
clone size: -
CDR3 length: 15
V gene: TRBV18
CDR3 protein: CASSRGTGGVETQYF
CDR3 DNA: TGTGCCAGCTCACGCGGGACAGGGGGCGTAGAGACCCAGTACTTC

D gene: TRBD1
J gene: TRBJ1-1
clone size: few
CDR3 length: 15
V gene: TRBV7-6
CDR3 protein: CASSSGTGGLTEAFF
CDR3 DNA: TGTGCCAGCAGCTCCGGGACAGGGGGCCTCACTGAAGCTTTCTTT

D gene: -
J gene: TRBJ1-2
clone size: -
CDR3 length: 13
V gene: TRBV5-6
CDR3 protein: CASSAGTRYGYTF
CDR3 DNA: TGTGCCAGCAGCGCCGGGACAAGATATGGCTACACCTTC

D gene: -
J gene: TRBJ1-3
clone size: -
CDR3 length: 14
V gene: TRBV2
CDR3 protein: CASSPEPSGNTIYF
CDR3 DNA: TGTGCCAGCAGTCCCGAGCCATCTGGAAACACCATATATTTT

D gene: TRBD1
J gene: TRBJ2-4
clone size: -
CDR3 length: 14
V gene: TRBV13
CDR3 protein: CASSTRTGANIQYF
CDR3 DNA: TGTGCCAGCAGCACTAGGACAGGGGCGAACATTCAGTACTTC

D gene: -
J gene: TRBJ1-3
clone size: -
CDR3 length: 15
V gene: TRBV28
CDR3 protein: CASSPPIQGWNTIYF
CDR3 DNA: TGTGCCAGCAGTCCTCCAATTCAGGGCTGGAACACCATATATTTT

D gene: -
J gene: TRBJ2-3
clone size: once
CDR3 length: 15
V gene: TRBV2
CDR3 protein: CASSEEASLGDTQYF
CDR3 DNA: TGTGCCAGCAGTGAAGAGGCTAGCCTCGGAGATACGCAGTATTTT

D gene: -
J gene: TRBJ1-2
clone size: -
CDR3 length: 13
V gene: TRBV21-1
CDR3 protein: CASSLRHHYGYTF
CDR3 DNA: TGTGCCAGCAGCCTCCGACATCACTATGGCTACACCTTC

D gene: TRBD2
J gene: TRBJ2-3
clone size: -
CDR3 length: 18
V gene: TRBV9
CDR3 protein: CASSVAFRSGGATDTQYF
CDR3 DNA: TGTGCCAGCAGCGTAGCTTTCCGTAGCGGGGGGGCTACAGATACGCAGTATTTT

D gene: TRBD2
J gene: TRBJ2-1
clone size: -
CDR3 length: 19
V gene: TRBV14
CDR3 protein: CASSQAHDLAGASYNEQFF
CDR3 DNA: TGTGCCAGCAGCCAAGCCCACGACCTAGCGGGGGCCTCCTACAATGAGCAGTTCTTC

D gene: TRBD1
J gene: TRBJ1-2
clone size: -
CDR3 length: 14
V gene: TRBV6-6
CDR3 protein: CASSYGTGKYGYTF
CDR3 DNA: TGTGCCAGCAGTTACGGGACAGGGAAATATGGCTACACCTTC

D gene: -
J gene: TRBJ1-1
clone size: -
CDR3 length: 16
V gene: TRBV7-6
CDR3 protein: CASSLDVRVGNTEAFF
CDR3 DNA: TGTGCCAGCAGCTTAGATGTCCGGGTGGGGAACACTGAAGCTTTCTTT

D gene: -
J gene: TRBJ1-2
clone size: -
CDR3 length: 13
V gene: TRBV29-1
CDR3 protein: CSVDEWGDRGYTF
CDR3 DNA: TGCAGCGTTGATGAGTGGGGCGATCGTGGCTACACCTTC

D gene: TRBD2
J gene: TRBJ2-1
clone size: once
CDR3 length: 15
V gene: TRBV6-5
CDR3 protein: CASIGLAGGYNEQFF
CDR3 DNA: TGTGCCAGCATCGGACTAGCGGGCGGCTACAATGAGCAGTTCTTC

D gene: -
J gene: TRBJ1-1
clone size: -
CDR3 length: 13
V gene: TRBV6-5
CDR3 protein: CASSPQGHTEAFF
CDR3 DNA: TGTGCCAGCAGTCCTCAGGGGCACACTGAAGCTTTCTTT

D gene: TRBD1
J gene: TRBJ1-2
clone size: -
CDR3 length: 14
V gene: TRBV5-1
CDR3 protein: CASRNPGQVYGYTF
CDR3 DNA: TGCGCCAGCAGAAACCCGGGACAGGTCTATGGCTACACCTTC

D gene: TRBD1
J gene: TRBJ1-1
clone size: -
CDR3 length: 13
V gene: TRBV4-1
CDR3 protein: CASSGDRYTEAFF
CDR3 DNA: TGCGCCAGCAGCGGGGACAGATACACTGAAGCTTTCTTT

D gene: TRBD1
J gene: TRBJ1-1
clone size: -
CDR3 length: 15
V gene: TRBV7-9
CDR3 protein: CASSYGRQGDTEAFF
CDR3 DNA: TGTGCCAGCAGCTACGGTCGGCAGGGGGACACTGAAGCTTTCTTT

D gene: -
J gene: TRBJ1-2
clone size: -
CDR3 length: 15
V gene: TRBV27
CDR3 protein: CASSLLGGVDYGYTF
CDR3 DNA: TGTGCCAGCAGTTTGTTAGGGGGGGTTGACTATGGCTACACCTTC

D gene: -
J gene: TRBJ1-6
clone size: -
CDR3 length: 14
V gene: TRBV5-4
CDR3 protein: CASSLAVRDSPLHF
CDR3 DNA: TGTGCCAGCAGCTTGGCAGTCCGGGATTCACCCCTCCACTTT

D gene: TRBD1
J gene: TRBJ1-4
clone size: -
CDR3 length: 14
V gene: TRBV7-8
CDR3 protein: CASSATGVNEKLFF
CDR3 DNA: TGTGCCAGCAGCGCGACAGGGGTTAATGAAAAACTGTTTTTT

D gene: -
J gene: TRBJ1-5
clone size: -
CDR3 length: 15
V gene: TRBV28
CDR3 protein: CASSTIQGRNQPQHF
CDR3 DNA: TGTGCCAGCAGTACAATACAGGGTCGGAATCAGCCCCAGCATTTT

D gene: TRBD1
J gene: TRBJ1-2
clone size: -
CDR3 length: 15
V gene: TRBV6-5
CDR3 protein: CASRPGTAGNYGYTF
CDR3 DNA: TGTGCCAGCAGACCCGGGACAGCCGGCAACTATGGCTACACCTTC

D gene: -
J gene: TRBJ1-5
clone size: -
CDR3 length: 16
V gene: TRBV6-2/TRBV6-3
CDR3 protein: CASSHLPDSRNQPQHF
CDR3 DNA: TGTGCCAGCAGTCACCTGCCGGACAGCCGAAATCAGCCCCAGCATTTT

D gene: -
J gene: TRBJ1-6
clone size: -
CDR3 length: 14
V gene: TRBV6-6
CDR3 protein: CASSPQYGGSPLHF
CDR3 DNA: TGTGCCAGCAGTCCACAGTACGGAGGTTCACCCCTCCACTTT

D gene: TRBD2
J gene: TRBJ2-3
clone size: -
CDR3 length: 15
V gene: TRBV5-5
CDR3 protein: CASSVTSGGPDTQYF
CDR3 DNA: TGTGCCAGCAGCGTGACTAGCGGGGGGCCAGATACGCAGTATTTT

D gene: -
J gene: TRBJ2-5
clone size: -
CDR3 length: 15
V gene: TRBV2
CDR3 protein: CASDTGPQRGETQYF
CDR3 DNA: TGTGCCAGCGATACCGGGCCCCAAAGGGGAGAGACCCAGTACTTC

D gene: -
J gene: TRBJ1-3
clone size: -
CDR3 length: 16
V gene: TRBV10-3
CDR3 protein: CAISEVRGTSGNTIYF
CDR3 DNA: TGTGCCATCAGTGAGGTTAGGGGGACCTCTGGAAACACCATATATTTT

D gene: -
J gene: TRBJ2-2
clone size: -
CDR3 length: 14
V gene: TRBV6-6
CDR3 protein: CASSYWGRTGELFF
CDR3 DNA: TGTGCCAGCAGTTACTGGGGGCGCACCGGGGAGCTGTTTTTT

D gene: TRBD1
J gene: TRBJ1-2
clone size: few
CDR3 length: 15
V gene: TRBV19
CDR3 protein: CASSISGQSIYGYTF
CDR3 DNA: TGTGCCAGTAGTATTTCGGGACAGAGTATCTATGGCTACACCTTC

D gene: -
J gene: TRBJ1-4
clone size: -
CDR3 length: 14
V gene: TRBV2
CDR3 protein: CASSYTTTNEKLFF
CDR3 DNA: TGTGCCAGCAGTTACACCACAACTAATGAAAAACTGTTTTTT